These 23 T cell receptor beta chains were sequenced from one sample in a study of beta chain features in type 1 diabetes. Every bit of the isolated RNA underwent reverse transcription, so sequencing read expressed TCRB transcripts. Sequenced by immunoSEQ multiplex PCR; TCRdb stores in-frame clones only, minus some. This table holds hundreds of thousands of clones, 8% found once. Sequencing input: central memory CD4+ T cells from blood. The receptor set was obtained from a woman aged 18 to 35 in good health.

The chain employs TRBV9 and TRBJ2-2, with TRBD2 matching over 9 bases. The CDR3 spans 16 residues. After removal of 0 bases from V and 5 bases from J, the junction contained 5 bases not matched to a gene. The germline V gene has CDR1 SGDLS and CDR2 YYNGEE. CDR3 protein: CASSVEGGRATGELFF. The CDR3 coding sequence is TGTGCCAGCAGCGTAGAGGGCGGGAGGGCTACCGGGGAGCTGTTTTTT.

This clone has a handful of counts. The rearrangement uses TRBV5-1 and TRBJ2-3, with 14 nucleotides matching TRBD2. The CDR3 is made up of 16 amino acids. Germline V CDR1 and CDR2: SGHRS, YFSETQ. V lost 4 bases and J lost 5; bases outside the gene matches: 6. CDR3 sequence (DNA): TGCGCCAGCAGCCCGGGACTAGCGGGAGAGATAGATACGCAGTATTTT. It encodes CASSPGLAGEIDTQYF.

This clone was counted a few times. The chain recombines TRBV10-3 with TRBJ2-1; 9 positions match TRBD1. The CDR3 has 15 amino acids. After removal of 7 bases from V and 6 bases from J, the junction contained 10 bases not matched to a gene. Germline V gives CDR1 ENHRY, CDR2 SYGVKD. The CDR3 sequence is CAIKTGTGLSNEQFF. DNA of the CDR3: TGTGCCATCAAGACCGGGACAGGGTTGAGCAATGAGCAGTTCTTC.

This clone was seen only once. V gene TRBV4-1 combines with J gene TRBJ1-1; a possible D gene is TRBD1 (5 bases). Trimming shortened V by 4 bases and J by 1 base, and 10 bases separated the two germline ends. The CDR3 has 14 amino acids. Per the germline V gene, CDR1 is MGHRA and CDR2 is YSYEKL. CDR3 loop: CASSPPTENTEAFF. CDR3 nucleotides: TGCGCCAGCAGCCCCCCGACAGAGAACACTGAAGCTTTCTTT.

This clone was counted at least ten times. J is TRBJ2-5 and V is TRBV10-3, with 13 bases matching TRBD2. Germline V gene data show CDR1 as ENHRY and CDR2 as SYGVKD. This CDR3 spans 13 amino acids. Germline trimming cut 8 bases from V and 3 bases from J; bases unmatched to any gene: 0. The CDR3 protein is CAIGTSGKETQYF. The CDR3, as DNA: TGTGCCATCGGGACTAGCGGGAAAGAGACCCAGTACTTC.

This clone has a count of ten or more. This chain joins TRBV6-5 and TRBJ1-4; D unclear. Trimming pared 6 bases from V and 6 bases from J, leaving 11 bases between. The CDR3 runs 13 residues. Looked up from germline, CDR1 is MNHEY and CDR2 is SVGAGI. The CDR3 loop reads CASSRGRHEKLFF. The DNA for the CDR3 is TGTGCCAGCAGCCGAGGACGGCATGAAAAACTGTTTTTT.

This clone showed up just a few times. V and J are TRBV27 and TRBJ2-7; TRBD1 matches 8 bases. Losses at the gene ends were 7 bases for V and 2 bases for J; bases not matched to a gene: 7. There are 14 residues in the CDR3. Germline CDR1 and CDR2: MNHEY and SMNVEV (reference sequence). CDR3 DNA sequence: TGTGCCAGCAAGGACAGGGTATACACCTACGAGCAGTACTTC. It encodes CASKDRVYTYEQYF.

The CDR3 DNA reads as TGTGCCAGTAGTATTATCACTAGCGGCACAGATACGCAGTATTTT. Amino acid sequence: CASSIITSGTDTQYF. The chain uses TRBV19 and TRBJ2-3, with 7 bases aligning to TRBD2. Per germline, CDR1 LNHDA and CDR2 SQIVND (reference sequence). This CDR3 is built from 15 residues. Losses at the gene ends were 3 bases for V and 1 base for J; bases not matched to a gene: 4.

This clone was detected only a few times. In nucleotides, the CDR3 is TGTGCCACCAGCACCCGACAGGGCGGCAATGAAAAACTGTTTTTT. Amino acid sequence: CATSTRQGGNEKLFF. The chain has TRBV15 and TRBJ1-4, with 7 nucleotides matching TRBD1. V lost 4 bases, J lost 5 bases, and 7 bases stayed unmatched. Germline V CDR1 and CDR2: LNHNV, YYDKDF (reference sequence). This CDR3 region has 15 residues.

Many counts were recorded for this clone. V is TRBV7-2 and J is TRBJ1-4, with D tentatively TRBD1 (6 bases). Germline V gene sequence: CDR1 SGHTA, CDR2 FQGNSA. Between the trimmed V and J ends, which lost 5 bases and 7 bases, there was a span of 17 bases. The CDR3 covers 15 residues. The CDR3 protein is CASSTWTANSEKLFF. CDR3 in DNA: TGTGCCAGCAGCACCTGGACAGCAAATAGTGAAAAACTGTTTTTT. Using reference TRBV7-2 and TRBJ1-4 for the parts outside the CDR3, the full variable domain is GAGVSQSPSNKVTEKGKDVELRCDPISGHTALYWYRQSLGQGLEFLIYFQGNSAPDKSGLPSDRFSAERTGGSVSTLTIQRTQQEDSAVYLCASSTWTANSEKLFFGSGTQLSVL.

This clone was seen a handful of times. This specimen includes other DNA sequences encoding the same CDR3. The chain is built from TRBV5-1 and TRBJ2-3, with 9 positions matching TRBD2. The CDR3 contains 16 residues. Per germline, CDR1 SGHRS and CDR2 YFSETQ. The junction had 3 bases not matched to a gene; V was cut back by 0 bases and J by 1 base. The CDR3 is CASSLGASGGTDTQYF. The CDR3 DNA reads TGCGCCAGCAGCTTGGGCGCTAGCGGGGGCACAGATACGCAGTATTTT.

This chain connects TRBV7-4 to TRBJ2-3, with TRBD2 identical over 8 bases. V lost 4 bases to trimming and J lost 3 bases; unmatched junction nucleotides: 9. The CDR3 contains 16 residues. The V gene's germline CDR1 is SGHVT and CDR2 SQSDAQ. Here the CDR3 DNA reads TGTGCCAGCAGCTCGTGGACTAGCTTAGGTACAGATACGCAGTATTTT. As protein: CASSSWTSLGTDTQYF. Looking up the rest from reference TRBV7-4 and TRBJ2-3 gives the full variable domain: GAGVSQSPRYKVAKRGRDVALRCDSISGHVTLYWYRQTLGQGSEVLTYSQSDAQRDKSGRPSGRFSAERPERSVSTLKIQRTEQGDSAVYLCASSSWTSLGTDTQYFGPGTRLTVL.

The chain joins TRBV7-8 to TRBJ1-2; 9 bases line up with TRBD1. This CDR3 is built from 15 residues. Trimming cost V 3 bases and J 3 bases; bases outside gene matches: 5. The germline V gene encodes CDR1 SGHVS and CDR2 FQNEAQ. DNA of the CDR3: TGTGCCAGCAGCTTGAACAGGGGGCTGGACTATGGCTACACCTTC. As protein: CASSLNRGLDYGYTF.

The genes are TRBV7-2 and TRBJ2-2; 8 nucleotides agree with TRBD2. After removal of 5 bases from V and 6 bases from J, the junction contained 8 bases not matched to a gene. The V gene's germline CDR1 is SGHTA and CDR2 FQGNSA. This CDR3 region has 15 residues. The CDR3 here is CASSQRASGSGELFF. As DNA, the CDR3 is TGTGCCAGCAGCCAGAGGGCTAGCGGGTCCGGGGAGCTGTTTTTT.

This clone was seen only a few times. The rearrangement uses TRBV10-2 and TRBJ2-1; possible D gene TRBD1, 6 bases. CDR1 is WSHSY and CDR2 is SAAADI in the germline V gene. CDR3 size: 15 residues. With 4 bases removed from V and 3 bases from J, the gap between germline ends came to 13 bases. The CDR3 nucleotides are TGCGCCAGCAGTGGATTGTCGGGACACTACAATGAGCAGTTCTTC. This encodes CASSGLSGHYNEQFF.

V and J are TRBV6-5 and TRBJ2-7; tentatively, D is TRBD1 or TRBD2 (5 bases each). Per germline, CDR1 MNHEY and CDR2 SVGAGI. The CDR3 contains 15 residues. V lost 6 bases and J lost 0, with 15 bases in between. The DNA of the CDR3 is TGTGCCAGCAGGATGAACCGGGACCACTCCTACGAGCAGTACTTC. Its translation: CASRMNRDHSYEQYF.

This clone was observed at least ten times. This chain connects TRBV11-2 to TRBJ2-1; no definite D call. V shed 1 base and J shed 7 bases, with 20 bases lying between them. CDR1 SGHAT and CDR2 FQNNGV come from the germline V gene. The CDR3 is 17 residues long. CDR3 sequence reads: CASSLGPVGVWTNEQFF. CDR3 in DNA: TGTGCCAGCAGCTTAGGCCCGGTCGGAGTTTGGACGAATGAGCAGTTCTTC.

The V gene is TRBV4-2, the J gene TRBJ1-2; possible D gene TRBD1, 5 bases. V lost 0 bases and J lost 6, with 11 bases in between. The length of the CDR3 is 14 residues. Germline V CDR1 and CDR2: LGHNA, YNFKEQ. CDR3 amino acids: CASSQDRAGDGYTF. CDR3 DNA: TGTGCCAGCAGCCAAGATCGGGCGGGGGATGGCTACACCTTC.

The chain uses TRBV6-1 and TRBJ2-3; D gene ambiguous. The CDR3 covers 14 residues. CDR1 is MNHNS and CDR2 is SASEGT in the germline V gene. V dropped 2 bases and J dropped 2 bases, with 8 bases sitting between them. CDR3 protein: CASSEQRSTDTQYF. CDR3 DNA sequence: TGTGCCAGCAGTGAACAGCGCTCCACAGATACGCAGTATTTT.

This clone was seen more than once but under ten times. This chain joins TRBV28 and TRBJ1-1, with D hard to call. Trimming took 2 bases from V and 10 from J, leaving 14 bases between them. The CDR3 has 13 residues. CDR1 is MDHEN, CDR2 SYDVKM, per germline. The CDR3 bases are TGTGCCAGCAGTTTAACGGCAGCAGGCGGAGCTTTCTTT. Translating it yields CASSLTAAGGAFF.

There are many counts of this clone. The CDR3 DNA reads TGTGCCAGCAGCTTGTTTAGCGGGAATACCCTCTACAATGAGCAGTTCTTC. As protein: CASSLFSGNTLYNEQFF. The genes are TRBV5-4 and TRBJ2-1; 8 bases align to TRBD2. Germline CDR1 and CDR2: SGHNT and YYREEE (reference sequence). Trimming at V came to 1 base and at J to 3 bases, leaving 9 bases not matched to a gene. CDR3 length: 17 residues.

The J gene is TRBJ2-5, the V gene TRBV2; D unresolved. V shed 9 bases and J shed 0 bases, with 23 bases lying between them. This CDR3 has 17 residues. The germline V gene encodes CDR1 SNHLY and CDR2 FYNNEI. This chain's CDR3 is CASSRSGRRSHQETQYF. In DNA form, the CDR3 reads TGTGCCAGTTCCAGGTCGGGTAGGCGGTCTCACCAAGAGACCCAGTACTTC.

V and J are TRBV5-4 and TRBJ2-5; no firm D call. The V end was cut by 4 bases, the J end by 1 base, with 5 bases between. CDR3 length equals 12 residues. Germline V gene sequence: CDR1 SGHNT, CDR2 YYREEE (reference sequence). The chain's CDR3 is CASSGVQETQYF. CDR3 DNA: TGTGCCAGCAGCGGGGTCCAAGAGACCCAGTACTTC. Based on the CDR3 plus reference TRBV5-4 and TRBJ2-5, the full variable domain is ETGVTQSPTHLIKTRGQQVTLRCSSQSGHNTVSWYQQALGQGPQFIFQYYREEENGRGNFPPRFSGLQFPNYSSELNVNALELDDSALYLCASSGVQETQYFGPGTRLLVL.